Below are 2 T cell receptor beta chains sequenced from a single sample in a study of OX40 agonist ivuxolimab in advanced cancers. TCRdb's table, derived via immunoSEQ multiplex PCR, lists solely in-frame clones and lacks some. The sample carries tens of thousands of clones, less than 95% recorded once. The sample was CD4+ or CD8+ T cells sorted from blood, taken in a trial of the OX40 agonist ivuxolimab. These receptors were obtained from an adult with an advanced solid tumor such as melanoma, head and neck, liver or kidney cancer.

The chain links TRBV15 to TRBJ1-5; a weak D match, TRBD1 (6 bases). CDR3 length: 15 amino acids. Germline V CDR1 and CDR2: LNHNV, YYDKDF (reference sequence). The V gene lost 0 bases and the J gene lost 7 bases, with 13 bases spanning the gap. CDR3 in DNA: TGTGCCACCAGCAGAGAGTCCGGGGGCGGGCAGCCCCAGCATTTT. This encodes CATSRESGGGQPQHF.

The table lists this clone with a count of one. The chain employs TRBV27 and TRBJ2-5, with D possibly being TRBD2 (5 bases). The CDR3 sequence is 11 residues long. V was shortened by 7 bases and J by 4 bases, with 7 bases between the two germline ends. CDR1 MNHEY and CDR2 SMNVEV come from the germline V gene (reference sequence). As DNA, the CDR3 is TGTGCCAGCATTGCGGGAGAGACCCAGTACTTC. It translates to CASIAGETQYF.